These 27 T cell receptor beta chains originate from one sample sequenced in a study of identical twins. Via MiXCR, TCRdb re-called the 5' RACE reads, giving one row per CDR3 protein. The sample yields 450,000 or so distinct CDR3 sequences, around 24% seen once. These records were also assigned to another study, of T cells expressing NK-cell markers.

Sequencing was performed on CD4+ T cells sorted from blood. The receptors stem from a woman aged 18-35 years in good health.

The sample holds a few counts of this clonotype. V and J are TRBV5-1 and TRBJ1-3; no clear D. CDR3 size: 15 residues. Trimming shortened V by 0 bases and J by 4 bases, and 11 bases separated the two germline ends. Germline CDR1 and CDR2: SGHRS and YFSETQ. CDR3 sequence reads: CASSLVGLGGNTIYF. The CDR3 DNA is TGCGCCAGCAGCTTGGTTGGACTTGGGGGAAACACCATATATTTT.

Many counts were recorded for this clonotype. The V and J genes are TRBV5-1 and TRBJ2-7; perhaps TRBD1 as D (6 bases). This CDR3 region has 14 residues. Germline CDR1 and CDR2: SGHRS and YFSETQ. Trimming shortened V by 1 base and J by 1 base, and 9 bases separated the two germline ends. This chain's CDR3 is CASSLSDRSYEQYF. Written as DNA, the CDR3 is TGCGCCAGCAGCTTGAGTGACAGGTCCTACGAGCAGTACTTC.

CDR3 in amino acids: CASSFRQQSYEQYF. CDR3 coding DNA: TGTGCCAGCAGTTTCCGACAGCAGAGCTACGAGCAGTACTTC. The chain has TRBV12-3 or TRBV12-4 and TRBJ2-7, with a tentative D call TRBD1 (5 bases). There are 14 residues in the CDR3. V was trimmed by 3 bases and J by 3 bases, leaving 12 bases between them.

The J gene is TRBJ1-1, the V gene TRBV12-3 or TRBV12-4; no clear D. The V end lost 6 bases, the J end lost 0 bases, and 8 bases lay between the germline ends. There are 13 residues in the CDR3. The CDR3 bases are TGTGCCAGCAGGGATGGGGTGAACACTGAAGCTTTCTTT. It translates to CASRDGVNTEAFF.

The J gene is TRBJ2-1, the V gene TRBV3-1; 12 nucleotides line up with TRBD2. Germline CDR1 reads LGHDT; CDR2 reads YNNKEL (reference sequence). This CDR3 is 16 amino acids long. After removal of 1 base from V and 10 bases from J, the junction contained 8 bases not matched to a gene. The CDR3 DNA follows: TGTGCCAGCAGCCAAGTTAGCCTAGCGGGAGGGGGCGAGCAGTTCTTC. Translating gives CASSQVSLAGGGEQFF.

This clonotype was counted a few times. The CDR3 reads CASSLDGGVDQPQHF. CDR3 bases: TGCGCCAGCAGCTTGGATGGGGGGGTAGATCAGCCCCAGCATTTT. The V gene is TRBV5-1, the J gene TRBJ1-5, with a weak D call TRBD1 (5 bases). V lost 0 bases and J 5 bases, leaving 12 bases between the germline ends. The V gene's germline CDR1 is SGHRS and CDR2 YFSETQ. The CDR3 extends over 15 amino acids.

This sequence joins TRBV24-1 and TRBJ2-2, with TRBD1 matching over 10 bases. V shed 4 bases and J 0 bases; nucleotides not matched to a gene: 7. Germline V lookup: CDR1 KGHDR, CDR2 SFDVKD. The CDR3 covers 18 residues. In DNA form, the CDR3 reads TGTGCCACCAGTGACCGACAGGGGGCCAACGCGAACACCGGGGAGCTGTTTTTT. This encodes CATSDRQGANANTGELFF.

This clonotype has a handful of counts. The chain combines TRBV20-1 with TRBJ1-1, with unresolved D. V was trimmed by 4 bases and J by 1 base, leaving 4 bases between them. This CDR3 is 11 amino acids long. From germline, CDR1 is DFQATT and CDR2 SNEGSKA (reference sequence). In DNA, the CDR3 is TGCAGTGCTACCGCGAACACTGAAGCTTTCTTT. Encoded protein: CSATANTEAFF.

This clonotype turned up a few times. The rearrangement uses TRBV5-1 and TRBJ2-7, with 8 bases that match TRBD1. Germline V gene sequence: CDR1 SGHRS, CDR2 YFSETQ. CDR3 size: 14 residues. Losses at the gene ends were 4 bases for V and 3 bases for J; bases not matched to a gene: 6. As DNA, the CDR3 is TGCGCCAGCAGCCGCGACAGGGGACACTACGAGCAGTACTTC. Amino acid sequence: CASSRDRGHYEQYF.

This clonotype was counted a few times. J is TRBJ2-1 and V is TRBV20-1, with a tentative D call TRBD1 (5 bases). CDR3 length equals 13 residues. V was clipped by 3 bases and J by 5 bases, with 11 bases between them. CDR1 and CDR2 (germline): DFQATT, SNEGSKA (reference sequence). For the CDR3, the DNA is TGCAGTGCTAGCCCAGGGATAAACAATGAGCAGTTCTTC. It yields the protein CSASPGINNEQFF.

V gene TRBV7-9 combines with J gene TRBJ2-1; D is undetermined. CDR3 length: 14 amino acids. Germline V gene lookup returns CDR1 SEHNR and CDR2 FQNEAQ (reference sequence). The V end was cut by 8 bases, the J end by 1 base, with 12 bases between. Here the CDR3 reads CASSFQRSYNEQFF. The CDR3 DNA is TGTGCCAGCTCCTTCCAGAGGTCCTACAATGAGCAGTTCTTC.

This clonotype turned up a few times. V and J are TRBV9 and TRBJ2-5; D unclear. Trimming took 0 bases from V and 9 from J, leaving 12 bases between them. Germline CDR1 SGDLS, CDR2 YYNGEE. The CDR3 is made up of 13 amino acids. CDR3 sequence: CASSVEAARAQYF. The CDR3 DNA is TGTGCCAGCAGCGTAGAGGCGGCACGGGCCCAGTACTTC.

The chain is built from TRBV5-1 and TRBJ2-5; TRBD2 is a possible D gene (6 bases). The V and J ends lost 4 bases and 3 bases respectively, with 19 bases between them. The length of the CDR3 is 16 residues. Germline CDR1 SGHRS, CDR2 YFSETQ. The chain's CDR3 is CASSPFQGGPKETQYF. The CDR3 nucleotides are TGCGCCAGCAGCCCGTTTCAGGGAGGCCCGAAAGAGACCCAGTACTTC.

The rearrangement uses TRBV7-2 and TRBJ2-1; TRBD2 aligns across 7 bases. The ends lost 1 base at V and 4 bases at J; junction bases unmatched: 7. Germline V lookup: CDR1 SGHTA, CDR2 FQGNSA. The CDR3 contains 16 residues. The CDR3 reads CASSLDRPSGYNEQFF. The CDR3 bases are TGTGCCAGCAGCTTAGATCGCCCTAGCGGATACAATGAGCAGTTCTTC.

This clonotype has more than one count but fewer than ten. The chain links TRBV29-1 to TRBJ2-2; D gene ambiguous. The CDR3 loop spans 13 amino acids. The germline V gene has CDR1 SQVTM and CDR2 ANQGSEA. CDR3 bases: TGCAGTGCAGACCATTCGAACACCGGGGAGCTGTTTTTT. It is translated as CSADHSNTGELFF.

V usage is TRBV7-9 and J usage is TRBJ2-3; D unresolved. Germline V gives CDR1 SEHNR, CDR2 FQNEAQ (reference sequence). V dropped 3 bases and J dropped 0 bases, with 7 bases sitting between them. The CDR3 spans 14 residues. DNA of the CDR3: TGTGCCAGCAGCTTTCGCGAGAGCACAGATACGCAGTATTTT. Its protein is CASSFRESTDTQYF.

The chain joins TRBV30 to TRBJ2-1, with D unresolved. This CDR3 has 14 amino acids. Between the trimmed V and J ends, which lost 5 bases and 2 bases, there was a span of 13 bases. Germline loops: CDR1 GTSNPN, CDR2 SVGIG (reference sequence). Written as DNA, the CDR3 is TGTGCCTGGGATAGAGTCCCTACCTACAATGAGCAGTTCTTC. Its protein is CAWDRVPTYNEQFF. The full variable domain, with the rest looked up from reference TRBV30 and TRBJ2-1, is SQTIHQWPATLVQPVGSPLSLECTVEGTSNPNLYWYRQAAGRGLQLLFYSVGIGQISSEVPQNLSASRPQDRQFILSSKKLLLSDSGFYLCAWDRVPTYNEQFFGPGTRLTVL.

This clonotype showed up just a few times. A much more abundant neighbour one base away suggests this may be a read error. The CDR3 here is CASTHAGELFF. The CDR3 nucleotides are TGTGCCAGCACTCACGCCGGGGAGCTGTTTTTT. The chain couples TRBV6-2 or TRBV6-3 to TRBJ2-2; D remains ambiguous. Germline V gives CDR1 MNHEY, CDR2 SVGEGT. This CDR3 region has 11 residues. V gave up 7 bases and J gave up 6 bases, with 6 bases separating them.

For this clonotype: The junction differs from germline at one of its ends, possibly a read error. The gene calls are TRBV4-2 and TRBJ2-3; 9 bases agree with TRBD1. Germline-derived CDR1 and CDR2 are LGHNA and YNFKEQ. There are 21 residues in the CDR3. CDR3 sequence reads: CARSPRLDRGFQLGSTDTQYF. The CDR3 bases are TGTGCCAGGAGCCCCCGGCTTGACAGGGGGTTTCAACTTGGGTCCACAGATACGCAGTATTTT.

This clonotype appeared a few times. V is TRBV20-1 and J is TRBJ2-3; TRBD1 matches 8 bases. Germline V gives CDR1 DFQATT, CDR2 SNEGSKA (reference sequence). V gave up 6 bases and J gave up 5 bases; unmatched junction bases: 7. The CDR3 totals 13 residues. The CDR3 loop is CSADRGGKDTQYF. The CDR3 nucleotides read TGCAGTGCAGACAGGGGAGGAAAAGATACGCAGTATTTT.

The V gene is TRBV20-1, the J gene TRBJ2-1; D is possibly TRBD2 (5 bases). Per the germline V gene, CDR1 is DFQATT and CDR2 is SNEGSKA (reference sequence). The CDR3 totals 10 residues. Trimming pared 5 bases from V and 10 bases from J, leaving 9 bases between. CDR3 bases: TGCAGTGCTGCCCGGGAAGAGCAGTTCTTC. Encoded protein: CSAAREEQFF.

There are a few counts of this clonotype. The V call is TRBV7-3, the J call TRBJ1-1, with D tentatively TRBD1 (6 bases). Germline V gives CDR1 SGHTA, CDR2 FQGTGA. The CDR3 is 13 amino acids. V was cut by 2 bases and J by 8 bases, with 12 bases left in between. CDR3 in amino acids: CASSLLGTKEAFF. As DNA, the CDR3 is TGTGCCAGCAGCTTACTTGGGACAAAAGAAGCTTTCTTT.

V gene TRBV28 combines with J gene TRBJ2-3; the D gene could be TRBD1 or TRBD2 (5 bases each). Trimming cost V 5 bases and J 0 bases, with 12 bases left between them. Germline V CDR1 and CDR2: MDHEN, SYDVKM. The CDR3 consists of 15 residues. The CDR3 here is CASSLGAESTDTQYF. In DNA form, the CDR3 reads TGTGCCAGCAGTCTCGGGGCCGAAAGCACAGATACGCAGTATTTT. Full variable domain (missing parts from reference TRBV28 and TRBJ2-3): DVKVTQSSRYLVKRTGEKVFLECVQDMDHENMFWYRQDPGLGLRLIYFSYDVKMKEKGDIPEGYSVSREKKERFSLILESASTNQTSMYLCASSLGAESTDTQYFGPGTRLTVL.

This clonotype was picked up a small number of times. The V call is TRBV5-1, the J call TRBJ2-5, with 8 nucleotides matching TRBD2. The CDR3 extends over 15 amino acids. Germline values: CDR1 SGHRS, CDR2 YFSETQ. V trimming: 0 bases; J trimming: 4 bases; junction bases outside the gene matches: 5. The CDR3 region has the DNA TGCGCCAGCAGCTTGGGACCGGGAGGGGGAGAGACCCAGTACTTC. Its protein product is CASSLGPGGGETQYF.

This clonotype has more than one count but fewer than ten. This chain links TRBV7-3 with TRBJ2-2; no clear D gene. This CDR3 region has 14 residues. Trimming removed 5 bases from V and 4 bases from J, with 11 bases in between. Per germline, CDR1 SGHTA and CDR2 FQGTGA. CDR3 amino acids: CASSRVGPTGELFF. The DNA for the CDR3 is TGTGCCAGCAGCCGGGTGGGCCCCACCGGGGAGCTGTTTTTT. The full variable domain, with the rest looked up from reference TRBV7-3 and TRBJ2-2, is GAGVSQTPSNKVTEKGKYVELRCDPISGHTALYWYRQSLGQGPEFLIYFQGTGAADDSGLPNDRFFAVRPEGSVSTLKIQRTERGDSAVYLCASSRVGPTGELFFGEGSRLTVL.

V and J are TRBV15 and TRBJ2-2; the D gene is possibly TRBD1 (6 bases). V shed 2 bases and J shed 5 bases, with 15 bases lying between them. The CDR3 runs to 16 residues. In germline, CDR1 is LNHNV, CDR2 YYDKDF (reference sequence). DNA of the CDR3: TGTGCCACCAGCAGAACTTGGACAGTGGGAACCGGGGAGCTGTTTTTT. This gives the protein CATSRTWTVGTGELFF.

The chain has TRBV12-3 or TRBV12-4 and TRBJ1-1; D perhaps matches TRBD1 (5 bases). V lost 6 bases, J lost 7 bases, and 15 bases lay in between. CDR3 length: 13 amino acids. The CDR3 sequence is CASSLVGRGEAFF. The CDR3 DNA reads TGTGCCAGCAGCCTCGTGGGGCGAGGTGAAGCTTTCTTT.